Detailed here is one TCR beta chain. The entry originates in a study of technical replicates of blood from a handful of donors. Assay: immunoSEQ multiplex PCR; the TCRdb copy retains only in-frame clones and omits some. Among about 100,000 clones listed, roughly 96% were seen once. The TCR comes from a human donor in good health. The sequenced sample consisted of T cells isolated from PBMCs.

CDR3 DNA: TGTGCCATCAGTGAGGGTCCCATAGCGGGAAATCAAGAGACCCAGTACTTC. Protein: CAISEGPIAGNQETQYF. The chain is built from TRBV10-3 and TRBJ2-5, with 8 bases lining up with TRBD2. This CDR3 region has 17 residues. V gave up 2 bases and J gave up 2 bases; unmatched junction bases: 10. CDR1 ENHRY and CDR2 SYGVKD come from the germline V gene.